This TCR beta chain was observed in a study of Graves' ophthalmopathy and Graves' hyperthyroidism. Hyperthyroidism qualified as stable when ophthalmopathy did not develop within 18 months of follow-up. Fresh peripheral blood, around 10 ml, was the PBMC source. This clonotype was seen many times. Antigen unknown. After removal of 6 bases from V and 5 bases from J, the junction contained 13 bases not matched to a gene. Per germline, CDR1 LNHDA and CDR2 SQIVND (reference sequence). This CDR3 region has 16 residues. General study points: Sensitivity of approximately 88% and specificity of roughly 80% were achieved when a 13-signature model separated ophthalmopathy from stable hyperthyroidism. Among expanded thyroid clonotypes above 0.001 frequency, most also occurred in blood.

Amplification from RNA transcripts yielded the TCR beta CDR3 regions. RT-PCR in the first round used HTBI primers; a second-round multiplex PCR followed. TCRdb independently ran MiXCR on the multiplex PCR reads; one entry per CDR3 protein. Of about 420,000 distinct CDR3 sequences listed, about 21% are singletons. V gene TRBV19 combines with J gene TRBJ1-2; 9 bases fit TRBD1. The sequence was obtained from a young woman with stable Graves' hyperthyroidism. The specimen was peripheral blood. In DNA form, the CDR3 reads TGTGCCAGTAGCCCCCGGGACAGGGAGGGCCTGTATGGCTACACCTTC. It yields the protein CASSPRDREGLYGYTF.